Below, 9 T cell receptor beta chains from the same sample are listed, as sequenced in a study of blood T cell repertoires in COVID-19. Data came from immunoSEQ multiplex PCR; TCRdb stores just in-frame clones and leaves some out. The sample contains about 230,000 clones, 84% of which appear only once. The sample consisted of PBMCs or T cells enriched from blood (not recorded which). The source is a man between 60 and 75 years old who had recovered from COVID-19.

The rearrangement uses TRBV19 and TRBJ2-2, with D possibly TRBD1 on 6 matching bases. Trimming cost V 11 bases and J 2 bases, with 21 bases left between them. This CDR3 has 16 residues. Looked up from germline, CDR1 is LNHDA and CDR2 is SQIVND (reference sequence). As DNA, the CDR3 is TGTGCCTCCAGTAGATTGGGGGCCTTCAACACCGGGGAGCTGTTTTTT. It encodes CASSRLGAFNTGELFF.

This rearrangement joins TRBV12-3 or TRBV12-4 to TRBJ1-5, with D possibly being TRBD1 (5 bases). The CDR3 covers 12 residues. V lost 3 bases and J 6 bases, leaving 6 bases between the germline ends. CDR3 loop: CASSFGGQPQHF. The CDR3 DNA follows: TGTGCCAGCAGTTTCGGGGGTCAGCCCCAGCATTTT.

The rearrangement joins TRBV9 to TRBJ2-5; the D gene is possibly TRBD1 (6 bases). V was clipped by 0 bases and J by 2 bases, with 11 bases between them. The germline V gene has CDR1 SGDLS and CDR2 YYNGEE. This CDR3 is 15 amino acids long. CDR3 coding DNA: TGTGCCAGCAGCGTAGCTTTCACAGGGCAAGAGACCCAGTACTTC. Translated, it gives CASSVAFTGQETQYF. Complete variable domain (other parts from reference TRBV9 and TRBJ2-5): DSGVTQTPKHLITATGQRVTLRCSPRSGDLSVYWYQQSLDQGLQFLIQYYNGEERAKGNILERFSAQQFPDLHSELNLSSLELGDSALYFCASSVAFTGQETQYFGPGTRLLVL.

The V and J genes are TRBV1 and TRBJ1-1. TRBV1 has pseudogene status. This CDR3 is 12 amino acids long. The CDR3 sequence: CTSAILRTEAFF. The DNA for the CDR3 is TGCACCAGCGCCATCCTGAGGACTGAAGCTTTCTTT.

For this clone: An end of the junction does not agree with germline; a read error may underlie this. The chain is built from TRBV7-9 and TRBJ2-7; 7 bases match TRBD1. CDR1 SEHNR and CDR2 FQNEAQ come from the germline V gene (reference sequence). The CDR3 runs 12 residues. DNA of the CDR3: TGTGCCAGCAGCCCGGCGACAGGGTTGCAAAGGTTC. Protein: CASSPATGLQRF.

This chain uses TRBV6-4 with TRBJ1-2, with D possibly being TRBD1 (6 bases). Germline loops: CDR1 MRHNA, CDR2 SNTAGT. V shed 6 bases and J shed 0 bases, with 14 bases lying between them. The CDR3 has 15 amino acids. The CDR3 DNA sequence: TGTGCCAGCAGCCCACAGGGAAGAGCTAACTATGGCTACACCTTC. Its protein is CASSPQGRANYGYTF.

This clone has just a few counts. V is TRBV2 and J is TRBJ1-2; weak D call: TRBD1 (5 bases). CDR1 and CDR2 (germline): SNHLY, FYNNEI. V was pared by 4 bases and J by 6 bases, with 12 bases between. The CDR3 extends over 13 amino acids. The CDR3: CASSVWSRDGYTF. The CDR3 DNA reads TGTGCCAGCAGTGTTTGGAGCAGGGATGGCTACACCTTC.

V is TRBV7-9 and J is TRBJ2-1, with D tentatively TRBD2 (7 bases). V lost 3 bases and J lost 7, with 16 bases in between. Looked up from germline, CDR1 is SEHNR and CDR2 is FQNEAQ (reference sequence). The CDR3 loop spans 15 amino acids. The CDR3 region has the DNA TGTGCCAGCAGCTTCGACGGGGGGACATTGAATGAGCAGTTCTTC. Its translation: CASSFDGGTLNEQFF.

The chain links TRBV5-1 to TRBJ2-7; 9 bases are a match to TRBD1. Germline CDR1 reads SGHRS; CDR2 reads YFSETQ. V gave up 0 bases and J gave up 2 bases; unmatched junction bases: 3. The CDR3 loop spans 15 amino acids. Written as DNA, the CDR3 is TGCGCCAGCAGCTTGGTGGACAGGGGCACCTACGAGCAGTACTTC. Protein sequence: CASSLVDRGTYEQYF.